Detailed here is one T cell receptor beta chain. These data come from a study of blood T cell repertoires in COVID-19. Study overall: The United States, Italy and Spain provided the acute and convalescent COVID-19 samples.

Trimming pared 4 bases from V and 2 bases from J, leaving 21 bases between. Germline V gene data show CDR1 as SGHNT and CDR2 as YYREEE (reference sequence). CDR3 length: 17 residues. In the original workflow: The assay estimated nucleated cells by amplifying reference gene primers. Generated by immunoSEQ multiplex PCR, the TCRdb table keeps only in-frame clones and is missing some. V and J calls and clone size are those listed in that table; D and trimming were worked out from the DNA. The sample records more than 55,000 clones, about 86% being singletons. Material for sequencing was peripheral blood. The clonotype was recovered from a man in his sixties with acute or convalescent COVID-19. The chain joins TRBV5-4 to TRBJ2-5; weak D call: TRBD2 (6 bases). The CDR3, as DNA: TGTGCCAGCAGCCCGGGCGCTGGGGGAGGAACACAAGAGACCCAGTACTTC. Its protein product is CASSPGAGGGTQETQYF.